This T cell receptor (beta chain) is drawn from a study of CD8 T cells in ankylosing spondylitis. Broader study findings: Researchers reportedly found disease-linked clones significantly enriched in matched ankylosing spondylitis synovial fluid. Earlier work had already found some motif variants in reactive arthritis synovial fluid and blood. CD8+ by phenotype, disease-linked clones were relatively rare in peripheral blood. In ankylosing spondylitis blood, a motif of seven to nine highly homologous TCR beta variants appeared characteristic.

TCRdb independently ran MiXCR on the 5' RACE reads; one entry per CDR3 protein. The sample includes around 300,000 distinct CDR3 sequences, less than 25% of them seen just once. This clonotype has just a few counts. Its antigen is not known. This CDR3 is 14 amino acids long. The ends lost 6 bases at V and 7 bases at J; junction bases unmatched: 9. The rearrangement joins TRBV12-3 or TRBV12-4 to TRBJ2-1; 7 nucleotides align to TRBD2. This TCR was sampled from a female donor with ankylosing spondylitis or in good health (not recorded which). The sequencing input was blood, either unsorted or a sorted T cell fraction (not recorded which). The CDR3 reads CASRGERGGNEQFF. The CDR3, as DNA: TGTGCCAGCAGGGGAGAGCGGGGAGGGAATGAGCAGTTCTTC.